These 19 T cell receptor beta chains share one sample of origin, sequenced in a study of cytomegalovirus exposure and HLA in healthy donors (dated by TCRdb to the late 2010s). Library creation used the immunoSEQ multiplex PCR assay. For the multiplex PCR, a mixture combining 60 forward primers for TCR Vbeta segments and 13 reverse primers for TCR Jbeta segments was used. TCRdb stores this immuneACCESS table with in-frame sequences only. Part of the clones is absent; in the studies checked, under half of the shortfall reflects unresolved V genes, and no reason is known for the rest. This sample lists 150,000 to 200,000 clones; 79% were detected once. The biggest ten clones account for approximately 4% of the sample. Specimen: PBMCs. Receptor source: a woman aged 25-40 years in good health and CMV-seropositive.

The rearrangement links TRBV4-3 to TRBJ1-6, with D uncertain. V was pared by 1 base and J by 7 bases, with 11 bases between. CDR3 length equals 15 residues. The V gene's germline CDR1 is LGHNA and CDR2 YSLEER. CDR3 DNA: TGCGCCAGCAGCCAAGGCGGCAGCCTCAATTCACCCCTCCACTTT. Translating it yields CASSQGGSLNSPLHF.

The CDR3 DNA follows: TGCGCCAGCAGCTTGGAGGCGGGAGTATTGGGTCCAGAGACCCAGTACTTC. Its translation is CASSLEAGVLGPETQYF. This chain uses TRBV5-1 with TRBJ2-5; 7 bases agree with TRBD2. After removal of 0 bases from V and 4 bases from J, the junction contained 12 bases not matched to a gene. Germline V gives CDR1 SGHRS, CDR2 YFSETQ. The CDR3 contains 17 residues.

There are a few counts of this clone. The rearrangement links TRBV19 to TRBJ1-5; TRBD1 aligns across 8 bases. This CDR3 contains 15 residues. V lost 1 base and J lost 7; bases outside the gene matches: 6. The germline CDR1 and CDR2 sequences are LNHDA and SQIVND (reference sequence). CDR3 nucleotide sequence: TGTGCCAGTAGTATAGCCAGGGGGCTAGGGCAGCCCCAGCATTTT. It yields the protein CASSIARGLGQPQHF.

The chain links TRBV9 to TRBJ2-1; D is undetermined. The CDR3 is made up of 15 amino acids. Germline lookup yields CDR1 SGDLS and CDR2 YYNGEE. Trimming removed 4 bases at V and 0 bases at J, with 11 bases between. Written as DNA, the CDR3 is TGTGCCAGCAGCTCCACCTGGAGCTCCTACAATGAGCAGTTCTTC. Protein sequence: CASSSTWSSYNEQFF.

The rearrangement uses TRBV7-2 and TRBJ2-7, with D maybe TRBD1 (5 bases). There are 16 residues in the CDR3. Germline CDR1 is SGHTA and CDR2 is FQGNSA. V lost 1 base and J 0 bases, leaving 13 bases between the germline ends. The CDR3 protein is CASSLDWAGPSYEQYF. The DNA for the CDR3 is TGTGCCAGCAGCTTAGATTGGGCAGGGCCCTCCTACGAGCAGTACTTC.

In its sample, this clone was seen a few times. This chain uses TRBV29-1 with TRBJ1-1; 10 bases fit TRBD1. The CDR3 is 13 residues long. Germline values: CDR1 SQVTM, CDR2 ANQGSEA. The junction had 3 bases not matched to a gene; V was cut back by 3 bases and J by 5 bases. In DNA, the CDR3 is TGCAGCGTTGATCGGACAGGGGGGACTGAAGCTTTCTTT. Translating gives CSVDRTGGTEAFF.

The chain has TRBV28 and TRBJ2-7; 9 bases fit TRBD1. This CDR3 has 14 residues. The germline V gene encodes CDR1 MDHEN and CDR2 SYDVKM. V shed 5 bases and J 4 bases; nucleotides not matched to a gene: 6. The CDR3 region is CASSQPGQGYEQYF. In DNA, the CDR3 is TGTGCCAGCAGTCAACCGGGACAGGGATACGAGCAGTACTTC.

V usage is TRBV6-1 and J usage is TRBJ1-1, with 10 bases fitting TRBD1. From germline, CDR1 is MNHNS and CDR2 SASEGT. CDR3 length equals 13 residues. The V gene end was trimmed by 8 bases and the J gene end by 3 bases; junction bases not matched to a gene: 3. DNA of the CDR3: TGTGCCAGCCGACAGGGGGCTGACACTGAAGCTTTCTTT. Residues: CASRQGADTEAFF.

The V and J genes are TRBV27 and TRBJ2-7; 7 nucleotides match TRBD1. The CDR3 is made up of 14 amino acids. CDR1 MNHEY and CDR2 SMNVEV come from the germline V gene (reference sequence). V dropped 8 bases and J dropped 0; count of bases not matched to a gene: 7. CDR3 sequence (DNA): TGTGCCAGCGGGCTACAGGGGCTCTCCTACGAGCAGTACTTC. Its protein product is CASGLQGLSYEQYF.

J is TRBJ2-5 and V is TRBV27, with 9 positions matching TRBD1. Losses at the gene ends were 4 bases for V and 5 bases for J; bases not matched to a gene: 5. CDR3 length equals 14 residues. Germline V lookup: CDR1 MNHEY, CDR2 SMNVEV (reference sequence). The CDR3 here is CASSSTGGVETQYF. DNA of the CDR3: TGTGCCAGCAGTTCGACAGGGGGTGTGGAGACCCAGTACTTC.

CDR3 region: CASSYFPRTSGRESYEQYF. The CDR3 bases are TGTGCCAGCAGCTACTTTCCCCGGACTAGCGGGAGGGAATCCTACGAGCAGTACTTC. The chain combines TRBV11-2 with TRBJ2-7, with 15 bases aligning to TRBD2. Germline V gives CDR1 SGHAT, CDR2 FQNNGV. The V segment lost 4 bases and the J segment 1 base; nucleotides outside the gene matches: 11. This CDR3 comprises 19 residues.

This chain joins TRBV11-3 and TRBJ2-3; 15 nucleotides match TRBD2. From germline, CDR1 is SGHNT and CDR2 YENEEA. V was clipped by 1 base and J by 6 bases; unmatched bases: 2. The CDR3 runs 16 residues. CDR3 region: CASSLGTSGRADTQYF. In nucleotides, the CDR3 is TGTGCCAGCAGCTTAGGGACTAGCGGGAGGGCGGATACGCAGTATTTT.

The gene calls are TRBV7-2 and TRBJ2-7; 9 nucleotides agree with TRBD2. Germline CDR1 is SGHTA and CDR2 is FQGNSA. CDR3 length equals 13 residues. J was trimmed by 2 bases and V by 7 bases; bases with no gene match: 3. CDR3 sequence reads: CASNLAGPYEQYF. The DNA of the CDR3 is TGTGCCAGCAACCTAGCGGGGCCCTACGAGCAGTACTTC.

In its sample, this clone was seen a few times. The chain links TRBV29-1 to TRBJ2-6; no reliable D call. V lost 7 bases and J 2 bases, leaving 12 bases between the germline ends. Germline V gene data show CDR1 as SQVTM and CDR2 as ANQGSEA. The CDR3 extends over 14 amino acids. The DNA for the CDR3 is TGCAGCGCCTATGTCATTCCTGGGGCCAACGTCCTGACTTTC. This sequence encodes CSAYVIPGANVLTF.

The V gene is TRBV11-2, the J gene TRBJ1-1; no reliable D call. This CDR3 is built from 12 residues. Trimming shortened V by 1 base and J by 5 bases, and 5 bases separated the two germline ends. The V gene's germline CDR1 is SGHAT and CDR2 FQNNGV. The CDR3 loop is CASSLVETEAFF. CDR3 DNA: TGTGCCAGCAGCTTAGTGGAGACTGAAGCTTTCTTT.

The chain combines TRBV11-2 with TRBJ2-3; TRBD2 might be the D (6 bases). V lost 5 bases to trimming and J lost 1 base, with 13 bases between them. CDR1 SGHAT and CDR2 FQNNGV come from the germline V gene. The CDR3 covers 15 residues. CDR3 protein: CASSIQSGRTDTQYF. The CDR3, as DNA: TGTGCCAGCAGCATCCAAAGCGGGCGCACAGATACGCAGTATTTT.

The DNA for the CDR3 is TGTGCCAGCAGCCCGACGAGGCGGGGGCGAATCTATGGCTACACCTTC. Translated, it gives CASSPTRRGRIYGYTF. V is TRBV7-9 and J is TRBJ1-2; perhaps TRBD1 as D (6 bases). Trimming shortened V by 5 bases and J by 4 bases, and 20 bases separated the two germline ends. The CDR3 runs to 16 residues. Germline-derived CDR1 and CDR2 are SEHNR and FQNEAQ (reference sequence).

Written as DNA, the CDR3 is TGCGCCAGCAGCTCCCTAGGTGACGGCACCGGGGAGCTGTTTTTT. The encoded protein is CASSSLGDGTGELFF. This chain links TRBV5-1 with TRBJ2-2; the D is unclear. Trimming took 3 bases from V and 4 from J, leaving 13 bases between them. The CDR3 is 15 residues long. Germline CDR1 reads SGHRS; CDR2 reads YFSETQ.

This clone has only a few counts. This chain links TRBV5-1 with TRBJ2-7, with 10 bases fitting TRBD2. Looked up from germline, CDR1 is SGHRS and CDR2 is YFSETQ. The CDR3 has 14 residues. V gave up 0 bases and J gave up 6 bases; unmatched junction bases: 3. As DNA, the CDR3 is TGCGCCAGCAGCTTGGTAGGGACTAGCGCCGAGCAGTACTTC. Protein sequence: CASSLVGTSAEQYF.